What follows is one TCR beta chain and its context. Its antigen is currently unknown. The source of the sample is a study of T cells in localized non-small cell lung cancer. Study findings and constraints: Uninvolved adjacent lung showed higher T cell clonality than tumor. Heterogeneity cannot be ruled out, as sequencing used one tumor region only. Adjacent lung was found to contain a median approximately 52 of the top 100 tumor clones.

The data were produced by immunoSEQ multiplex PCR, yet TCRdb's version contains in-frame clones alone and is incomplete. Of approximately 40,000 clones in the sample, around 87% are singletons; the top ten hold 3.5%. The source material was peripheral blood, sampled before any cancer treatment. The TCR sequence derives from a man aged 18 to 55 with stage I lung adenocarcinoma.

CDR3 sequence: CASSLRSGEETQYF. The CDR3 DNA reads TGTGCCAGCAGCTTAAGGTCGGGGGAGGAGACCCAGTACTTC. The chain has TRBV7-6 and TRBJ2-5; D may be TRBD2 (6 bases). The CDR3 contains 14 residues. Trimming stripped 2 bases from V and 5 bases from J, with 12 bases between. Germline V gives CDR1 SGHVS, CDR2 FNYEAQ.